This T cell receptor beta chain was identified in a study of T-cell memory formation after mild COVID-19. TCRdb used MiXCR to reprocess the 5' RACE reads, holding one entry per CDR3 protein. The sample has 470,000 or so distinct CDR3 sequences, about 20% seen once. Comment on this clonotype: Its antigen is undetermined.

Germline-derived CDR1 and CDR2 are KGHDR and SFDVKD. Trimming cost V 7 bases and J 5 bases; bases outside gene matches: 9. The CDR3 extends over 14 amino acids. Whole-study results and caveats: The study detected some responding clones in pre-infection memory, suggesting cross-reactive memory joined.

Sequencing used PBMCs or a T cell subset sorted from them (not recorded which). The sequence came from an adult woman who had mild COVID-19 (a few samples of this study predate the infection). Cell type and time point are not known. The chain is built from TRBV24-1 and TRBJ2-5; 7 bases align to TRBD1. CDR3 sequence reads: CATRATGEQETQYF. CDR3 DNA sequence: TGTGCCACCAGGGCTACAGGGGAACAGGAGACCCAGTACTTC.